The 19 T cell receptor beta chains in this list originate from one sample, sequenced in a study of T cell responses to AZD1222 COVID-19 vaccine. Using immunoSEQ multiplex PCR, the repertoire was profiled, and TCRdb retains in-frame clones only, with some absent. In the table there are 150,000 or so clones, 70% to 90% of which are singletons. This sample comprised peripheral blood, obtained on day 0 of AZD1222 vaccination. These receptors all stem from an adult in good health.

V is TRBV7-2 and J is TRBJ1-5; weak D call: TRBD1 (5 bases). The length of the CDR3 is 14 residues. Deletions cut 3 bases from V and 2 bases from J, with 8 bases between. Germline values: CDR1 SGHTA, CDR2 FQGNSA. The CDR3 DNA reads TGTGCCAGCAGCTTGGGAGGGGGCAATCAGCCCCAGCATTTT. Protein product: CASSLGGGNQPQHF.

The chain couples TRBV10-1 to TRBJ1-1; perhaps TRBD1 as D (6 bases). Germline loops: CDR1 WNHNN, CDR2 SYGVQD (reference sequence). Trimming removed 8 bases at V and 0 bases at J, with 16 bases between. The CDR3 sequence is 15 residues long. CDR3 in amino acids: CASSDSPRMNTEAFF. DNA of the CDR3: TGCGCCAGCTCGGACAGCCCCCGGATGAACACTGAAGCTTTCTTT.

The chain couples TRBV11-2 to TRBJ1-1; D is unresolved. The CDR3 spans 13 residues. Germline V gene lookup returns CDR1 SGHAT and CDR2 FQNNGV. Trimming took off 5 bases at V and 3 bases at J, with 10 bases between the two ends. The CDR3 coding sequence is TGTGCCAGCAGCCTAGCTGTAGACACTGAAGCTTTCTTT. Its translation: CASSLAVDTEAFF.

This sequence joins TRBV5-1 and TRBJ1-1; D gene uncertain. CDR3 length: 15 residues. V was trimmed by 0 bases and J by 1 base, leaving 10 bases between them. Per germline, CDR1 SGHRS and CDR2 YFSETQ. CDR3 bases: TGCGCCAGCAGCTTGGCGGTTCAGGCGAACACTGAAGCTTTCTTT. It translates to CASSLAVQANTEAFF.

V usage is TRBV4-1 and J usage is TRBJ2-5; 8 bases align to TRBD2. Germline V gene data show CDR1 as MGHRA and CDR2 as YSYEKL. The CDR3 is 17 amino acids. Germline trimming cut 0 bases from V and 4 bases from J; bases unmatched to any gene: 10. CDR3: CASSQEQAGDFPETQYF. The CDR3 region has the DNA TGCGCCAGCAGCCAAGAACAAGCGGGGGATTTTCCAGAGACCCAGTACTTC.

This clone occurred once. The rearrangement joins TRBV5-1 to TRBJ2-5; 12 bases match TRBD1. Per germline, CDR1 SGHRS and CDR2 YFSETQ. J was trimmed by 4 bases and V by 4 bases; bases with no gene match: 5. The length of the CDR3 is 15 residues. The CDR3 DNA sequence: TGCGCCAGCAGCAGGGGACAGGGGGCCGTAGAGACCCAGTACTTC. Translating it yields CASSRGQGAVETQYF.

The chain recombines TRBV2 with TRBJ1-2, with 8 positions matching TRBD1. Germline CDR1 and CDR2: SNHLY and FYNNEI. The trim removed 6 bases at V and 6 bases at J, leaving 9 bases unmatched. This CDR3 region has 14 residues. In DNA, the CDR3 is TGTGCCAGCAGCCGCGACAGGGGAAGGGATGGCTACACCTTC. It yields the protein CASSRDRGRDGYTF.

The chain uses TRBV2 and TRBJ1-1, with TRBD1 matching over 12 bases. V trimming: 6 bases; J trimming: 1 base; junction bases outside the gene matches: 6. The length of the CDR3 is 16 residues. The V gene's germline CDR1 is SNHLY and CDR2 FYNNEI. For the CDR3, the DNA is TGTGCCAGCAGGGCCGGGACAGGGGGCGCGAACACTGAAGCTTTCTTT. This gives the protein CASRAGTGGANTEAFF.

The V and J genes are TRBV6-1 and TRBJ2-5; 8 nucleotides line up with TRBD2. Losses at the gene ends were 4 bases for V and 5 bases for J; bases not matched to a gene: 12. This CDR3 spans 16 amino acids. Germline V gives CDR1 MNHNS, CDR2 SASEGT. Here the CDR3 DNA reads TGTGCCAGCAGTGTTTGGGGACTAGGGAGTGGGGAGACCCAGTACTTC. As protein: CASSVWGLGSGETQYF.

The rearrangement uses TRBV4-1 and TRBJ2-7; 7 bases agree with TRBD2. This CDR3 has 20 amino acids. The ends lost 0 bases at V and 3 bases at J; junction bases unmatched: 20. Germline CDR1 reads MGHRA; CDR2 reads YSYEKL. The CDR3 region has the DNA TGCGCCAGCAGCCAAGATAGGATTGTTGCGGGAGACCCTACTCACTACGAGCAGTACTTC. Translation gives CASSQDRIVAGDPTHYEQYF.

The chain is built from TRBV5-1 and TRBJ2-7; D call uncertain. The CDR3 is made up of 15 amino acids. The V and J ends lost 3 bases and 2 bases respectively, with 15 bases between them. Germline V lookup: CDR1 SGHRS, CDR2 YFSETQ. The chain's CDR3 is CASSSGPLGPYEQYF. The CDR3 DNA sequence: TGCGCCAGCAGCTCCGGGCCCCTCGGGCCCTACGAGCAGTACTTC.

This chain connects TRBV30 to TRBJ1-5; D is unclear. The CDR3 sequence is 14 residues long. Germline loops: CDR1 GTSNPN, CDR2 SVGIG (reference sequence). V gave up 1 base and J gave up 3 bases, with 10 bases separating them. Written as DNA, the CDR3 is TGTGCCTGGAGTGAAGCGGGTTACAATCAGCCCCAGCATTTT. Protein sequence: CAWSEAGYNQPQHF.

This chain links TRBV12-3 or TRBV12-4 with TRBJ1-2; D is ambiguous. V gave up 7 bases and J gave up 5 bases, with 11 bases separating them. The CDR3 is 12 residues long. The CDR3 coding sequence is TGTGCCAGCAATACTAAAGGGTATGGCTACACCTTC. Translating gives CASNTKGYGYTF.

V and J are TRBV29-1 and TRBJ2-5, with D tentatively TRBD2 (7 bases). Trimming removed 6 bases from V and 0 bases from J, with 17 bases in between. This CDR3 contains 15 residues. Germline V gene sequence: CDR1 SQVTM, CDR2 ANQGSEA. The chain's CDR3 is CSVSRGAGNQETQYF. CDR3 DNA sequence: TGCAGCGTCTCCCGGGGGGCCGGGAACCAAGAGACCCAGTACTTC.

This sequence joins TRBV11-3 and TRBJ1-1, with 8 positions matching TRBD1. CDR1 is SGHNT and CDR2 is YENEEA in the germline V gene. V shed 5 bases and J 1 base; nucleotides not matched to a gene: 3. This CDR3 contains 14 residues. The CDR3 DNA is TGTGCCAGCAGCCCAGGGGGCGGGAACACTGAAGCTTTCTTT. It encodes CASSPGGGNTEAFF.

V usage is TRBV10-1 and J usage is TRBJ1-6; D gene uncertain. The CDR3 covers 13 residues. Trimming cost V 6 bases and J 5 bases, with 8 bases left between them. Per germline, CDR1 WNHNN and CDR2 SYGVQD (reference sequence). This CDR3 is CASRADNNSPLHF. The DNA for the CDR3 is TGCGCCAGCAGGGCAGACAATAATTCACCCCTCCACTTT.

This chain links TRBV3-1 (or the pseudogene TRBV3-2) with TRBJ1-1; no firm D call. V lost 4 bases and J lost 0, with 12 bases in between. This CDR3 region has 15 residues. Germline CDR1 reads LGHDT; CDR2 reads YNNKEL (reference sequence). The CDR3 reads CASSPLSGMNTEAFF. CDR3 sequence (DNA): TGTGCCAGCAGCCCCTTGTCGGGCATGAACACTGAAGCTTTCTTT.

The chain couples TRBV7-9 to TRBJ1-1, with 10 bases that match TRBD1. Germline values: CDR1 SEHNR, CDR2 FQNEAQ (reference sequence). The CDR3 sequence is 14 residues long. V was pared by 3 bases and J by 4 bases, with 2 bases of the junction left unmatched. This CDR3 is CASSFGTGVTEAFF. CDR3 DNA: TGTGCCAGCAGCTTTGGGACAGGGGTCACTGAAGCTTTCTTT.

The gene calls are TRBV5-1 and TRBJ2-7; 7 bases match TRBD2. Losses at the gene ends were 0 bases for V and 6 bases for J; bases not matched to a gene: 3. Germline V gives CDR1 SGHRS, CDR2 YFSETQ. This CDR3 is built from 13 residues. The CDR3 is CASSLESGVEQYF. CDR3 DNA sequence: TGCGCCAGCAGCTTGGAAAGCGGGGTCGAGCAGTACTTC. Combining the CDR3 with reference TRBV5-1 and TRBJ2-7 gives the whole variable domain KAGVTQTPRYLIKTRGQQVTLSCSPISGHRSVSWYQQTPGQGLQFLFEYFSETQRNKGNFPGRFSGRQFSNSRSEMNVSTLELGDSALYLCASSLESGVEQYFGPGTRLTVT.